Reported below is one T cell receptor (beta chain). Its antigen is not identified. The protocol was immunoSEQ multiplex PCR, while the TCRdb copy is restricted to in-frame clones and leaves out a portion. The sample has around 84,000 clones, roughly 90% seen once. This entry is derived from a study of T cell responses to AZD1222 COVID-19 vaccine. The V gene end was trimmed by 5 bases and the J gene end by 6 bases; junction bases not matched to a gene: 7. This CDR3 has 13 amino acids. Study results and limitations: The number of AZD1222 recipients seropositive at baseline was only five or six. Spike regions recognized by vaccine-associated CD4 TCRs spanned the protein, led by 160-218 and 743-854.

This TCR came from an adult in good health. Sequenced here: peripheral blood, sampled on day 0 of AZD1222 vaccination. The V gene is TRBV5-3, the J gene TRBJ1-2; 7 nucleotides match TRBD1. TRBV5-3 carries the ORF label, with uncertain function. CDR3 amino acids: CARSFDRADGYTF. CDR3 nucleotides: TGTGCCAGAAGTTTCGACAGGGCGGATGGCTACACCTTC.